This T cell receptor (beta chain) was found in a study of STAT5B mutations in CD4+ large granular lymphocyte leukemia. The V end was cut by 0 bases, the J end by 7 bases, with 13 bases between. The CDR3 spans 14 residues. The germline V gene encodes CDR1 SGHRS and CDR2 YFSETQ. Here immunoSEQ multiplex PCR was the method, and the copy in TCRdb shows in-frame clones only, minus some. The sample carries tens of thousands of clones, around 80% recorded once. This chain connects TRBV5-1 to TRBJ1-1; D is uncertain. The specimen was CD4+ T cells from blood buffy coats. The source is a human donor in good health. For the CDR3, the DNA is TGCGCCAGCAGCTTGGTATTAGGAACAAATGAAGCTTTCTTT. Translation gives CASSLVLGTNEAFF.